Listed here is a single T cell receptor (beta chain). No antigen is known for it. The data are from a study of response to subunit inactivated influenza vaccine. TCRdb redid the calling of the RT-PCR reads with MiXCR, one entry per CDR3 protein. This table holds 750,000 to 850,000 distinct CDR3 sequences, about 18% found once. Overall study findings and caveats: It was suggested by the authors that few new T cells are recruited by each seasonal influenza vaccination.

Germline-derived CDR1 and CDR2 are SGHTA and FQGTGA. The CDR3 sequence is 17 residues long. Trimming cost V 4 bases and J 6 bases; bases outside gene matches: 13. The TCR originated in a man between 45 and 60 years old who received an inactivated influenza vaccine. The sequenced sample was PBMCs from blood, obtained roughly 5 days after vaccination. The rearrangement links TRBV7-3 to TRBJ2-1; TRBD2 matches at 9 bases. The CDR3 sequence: CASSSGTSIGEGNEQFF. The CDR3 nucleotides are TGTGCCAGCAGCTCGGGGACTAGCATTGGCGAAGGCAATGAGCAGTTCTTC.